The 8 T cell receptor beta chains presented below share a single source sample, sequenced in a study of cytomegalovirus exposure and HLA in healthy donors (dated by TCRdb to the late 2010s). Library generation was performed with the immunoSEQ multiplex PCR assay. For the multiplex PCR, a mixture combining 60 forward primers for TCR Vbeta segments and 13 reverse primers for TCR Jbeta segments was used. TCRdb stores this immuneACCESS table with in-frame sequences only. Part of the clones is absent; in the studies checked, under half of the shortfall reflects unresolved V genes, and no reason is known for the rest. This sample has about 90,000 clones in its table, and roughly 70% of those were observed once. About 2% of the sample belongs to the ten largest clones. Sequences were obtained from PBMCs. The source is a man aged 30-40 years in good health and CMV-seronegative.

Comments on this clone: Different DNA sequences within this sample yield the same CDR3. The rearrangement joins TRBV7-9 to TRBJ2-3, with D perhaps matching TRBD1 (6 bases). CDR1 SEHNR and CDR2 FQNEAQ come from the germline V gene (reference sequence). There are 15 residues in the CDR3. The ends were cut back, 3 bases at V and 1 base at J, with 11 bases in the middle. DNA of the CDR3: TGTGCCAGCAGCTTGGTGGCAGGGGGCACAGATACGCAGTATTTT. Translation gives CASSLVAGGTDTQYF.

CDR3: CASSLDPEGGRSNTEAFF. CDR3 sequence (DNA): TGTGCCAGCAGCTTAGACCCTGAAGGGGGACGGTCGAACACTGAAGCTTTCTTT. The rearrangement joins TRBV13 to TRBJ1-1; D might be TRBD1 (6 bases). This CDR3 region has 18 residues. CDR1 and CDR2 from the germline V gene are PRHDT and FYEKMQ (reference sequence). Trimming removed 1 base from V and 1 base from J, with 19 bases in between.

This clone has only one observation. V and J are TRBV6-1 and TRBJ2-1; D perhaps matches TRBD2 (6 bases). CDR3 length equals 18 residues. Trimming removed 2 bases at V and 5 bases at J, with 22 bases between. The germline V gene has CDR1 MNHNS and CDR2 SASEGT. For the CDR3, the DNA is TGTGCCAGCAGTGAATTCTGGGCCCCGGGACTTCCACACAATGAGCAGTTCTTC. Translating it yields CASSEFWAPGLPHNEQFF.

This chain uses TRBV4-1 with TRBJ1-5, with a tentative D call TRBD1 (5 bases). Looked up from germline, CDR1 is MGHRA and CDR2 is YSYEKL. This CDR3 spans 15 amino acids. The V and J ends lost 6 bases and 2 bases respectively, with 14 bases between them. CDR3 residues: CASSLGQGRNQPQHF. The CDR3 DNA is TGCGCCAGCAGTTTGGGGCAGGGCCGCAATCAGCCCCAGCATTTT.

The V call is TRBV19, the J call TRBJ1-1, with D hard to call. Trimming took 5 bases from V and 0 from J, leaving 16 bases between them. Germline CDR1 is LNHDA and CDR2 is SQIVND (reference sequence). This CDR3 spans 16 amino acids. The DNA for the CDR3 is TGTGCCAGTAGTCCCACGTCTTGGAGATTGAACACTGAAGCTTTCTTT. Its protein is CASSPTSWRLNTEAFF.

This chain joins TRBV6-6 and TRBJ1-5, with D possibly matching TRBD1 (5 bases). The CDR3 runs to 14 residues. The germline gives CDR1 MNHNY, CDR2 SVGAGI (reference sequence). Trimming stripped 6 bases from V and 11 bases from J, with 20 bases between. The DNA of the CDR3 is TGTGCCAGCAGCTCCGACGGCGGCAGGGTGGCCCAGCATTTT. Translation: CASSSDGGRVAQHF.

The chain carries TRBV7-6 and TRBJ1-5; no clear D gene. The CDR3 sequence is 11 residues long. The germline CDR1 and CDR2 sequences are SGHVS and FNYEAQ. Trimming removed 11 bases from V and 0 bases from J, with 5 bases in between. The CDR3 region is CAEGSNQPQHF. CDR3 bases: TGTGCCGAGGGTAGCAATCAGCCCCAGCATTTT.

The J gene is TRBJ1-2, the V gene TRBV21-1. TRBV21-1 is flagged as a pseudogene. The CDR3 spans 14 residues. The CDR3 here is CASSKNGGGYGYTF. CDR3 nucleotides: TGTGCCAGCAGCAAAAATGGGGGGGGATATGGCTACACCTTC.